This TCR beta chain was captured in a study of prognosis after radiotherapy for stage I lung cancer. Multiplex PCR in two rounds served to amplify TCR beta CDR3 from genomic DNA. The use of primers specific to each TRBV and TRBJ gene characterized first-round PCR. TCRdb re-called the multiplex PCR reads with MiXCR, one entry per CDR3 protein. This sample yields 20,000 or so distinct CDR3 sequences, of which about a quarter are seen a single time; 22% belongs to the top ten. V dropped 0 bases and J dropped 2; count of bases not matched to a gene: 4. The CDR3 covers 15 residues. Per the germline V gene, CDR1 is SGHDT and CDR2 is YYEEEE. This clonotype came up many times.

This specimen was PBMCs, taken before or after stereotactic body radiation therapy (not recorded which). This TCR came from a donor aged 50 or older with non-small cell lung cancer. This sequence joins TRBV5-6 and TRBJ2-7, with 8 bases matching TRBD1. The CDR3 spells CASSLGGQVTYEQYF. For the CDR3, the DNA is TGTGCCAGCAGCTTGGGGGGACAGGTCACCTACGAGCAGTACTTC.